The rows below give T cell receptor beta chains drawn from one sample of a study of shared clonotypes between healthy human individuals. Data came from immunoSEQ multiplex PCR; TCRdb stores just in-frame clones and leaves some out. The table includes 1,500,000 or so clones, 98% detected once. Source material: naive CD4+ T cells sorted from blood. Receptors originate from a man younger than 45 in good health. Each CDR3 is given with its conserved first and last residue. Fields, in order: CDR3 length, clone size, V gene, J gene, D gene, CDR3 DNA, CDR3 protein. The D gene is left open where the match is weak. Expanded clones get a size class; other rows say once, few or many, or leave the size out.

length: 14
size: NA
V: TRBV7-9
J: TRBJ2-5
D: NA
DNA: TGTGCCAGCAGCTTAGCGTTGGGTATCGAGACCCAGTACTTC
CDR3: CASSLALGIETQYF

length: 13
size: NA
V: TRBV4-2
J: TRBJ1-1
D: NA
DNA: TGTGCCAGCAGCGCAGGCCGGGTAACTGAAGCTTTCTTT
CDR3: CASSAGRVTEAFF

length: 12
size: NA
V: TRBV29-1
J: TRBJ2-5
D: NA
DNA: TGCAGCGTTGCGGAGCCCCGGGAGACCCAGTACTTC
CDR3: CSVAEPRETQYF

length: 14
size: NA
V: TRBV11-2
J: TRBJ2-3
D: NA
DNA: TGTGCCAGCAGCTTAGATAGCATTGCAGATACGCAGTATTTT
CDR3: CASSLDSIADTQYF

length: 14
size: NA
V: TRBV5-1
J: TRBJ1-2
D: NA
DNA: TGCGCCAGCAGCTTTAACAGGGTCAACGATGGCTACACCTTC
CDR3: CASSFNRVNDGYTF

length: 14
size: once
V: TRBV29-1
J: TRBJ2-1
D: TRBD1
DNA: TGCAGCGTCGAGAGGACAGGGGTTTACAATGAGCAGTTCTTC
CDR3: CSVERTGVYNEQFF

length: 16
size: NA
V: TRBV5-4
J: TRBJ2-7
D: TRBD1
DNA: TGTGCCAGCAGCTTGACCCTCGGGACAGGGACCTACGAGCAGTACTTC
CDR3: CASSLTLGTGTYEQYF

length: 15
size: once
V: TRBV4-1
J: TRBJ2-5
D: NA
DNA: TGCGCCAGCGGACTGACAGCCTCATCGCAAGAGACCCAGTACTTC
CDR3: CASGLTASSQETQYF

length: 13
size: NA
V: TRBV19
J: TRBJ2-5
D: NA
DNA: TGTGCCAGTAGTATTGTGGGTCGGGAGACCCAGTACTTC
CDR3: CASSIVGRETQYF

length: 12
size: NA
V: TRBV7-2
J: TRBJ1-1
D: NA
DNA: TGTGCCAGCAGCTTTACGAACACTGAAGCTTTCTTT
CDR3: CASSFTNTEAFF

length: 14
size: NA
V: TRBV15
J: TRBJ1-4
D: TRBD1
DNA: TGTGCCACCAGCAGACCGGGACAGGGCGAAAAACTGTTTTTT
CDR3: CATSRPGQGEKLFF

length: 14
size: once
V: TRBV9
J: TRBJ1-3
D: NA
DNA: TGTGCCAGCAGCGTAGCCCCGAACACAAACACCATATATTTT
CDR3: CASSVAPNTNTIYF

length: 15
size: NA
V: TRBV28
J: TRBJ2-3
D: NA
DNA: TGTGCCAGCAGTACCCCCCGCGGGGCCGGAGATACGCAGTATTTT
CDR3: CASSTPRGAGDTQYF

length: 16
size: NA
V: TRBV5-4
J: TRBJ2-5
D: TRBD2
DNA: TGTGCCAGCAGCCATGAGCTAGCGGGAGGGCAAGAGACCCAGTACTTC
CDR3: CASSHELAGGQETQYF

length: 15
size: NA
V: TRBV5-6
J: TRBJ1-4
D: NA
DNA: TGTGCCAGCAGCTTGGTTCGATCCCCCGGGGAAAAACTGTTTTTT
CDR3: CASSLVRSPGEKLFF

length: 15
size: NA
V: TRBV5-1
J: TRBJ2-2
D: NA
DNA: TGCGCCAGCAGCTTAAATGCGGGGTACACCGGGGAGCTGTTTTTT
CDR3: CASSLNAGYTGELFF

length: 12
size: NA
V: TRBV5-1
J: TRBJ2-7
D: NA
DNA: TGCGCCAGCAGCCCCACAGGAACCGAGCAGTACTTC
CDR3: CASSPTGTEQYF

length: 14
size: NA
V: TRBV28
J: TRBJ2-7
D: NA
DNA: TGTGCCAGCAGTTTACAGTCCCCCACCTACGAGCAGTACTTC
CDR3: CASSLQSPTYEQYF

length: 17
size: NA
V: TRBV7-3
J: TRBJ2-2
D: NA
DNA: TGTGCCAGCAGCAACCGGGGACATATCGCGAACACCGGGGAGCTGTTTTTT
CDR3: CASSNRGHIANTGELFF

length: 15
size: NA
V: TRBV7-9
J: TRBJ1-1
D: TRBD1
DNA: TGTGCCAGCAGCATCACAGGGGGCGCGAACACTGAAGCTTTCTTT
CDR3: CASSITGGANTEAFF

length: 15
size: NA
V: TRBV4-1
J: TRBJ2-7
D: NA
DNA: TGCGCCAGCAGCCAAGCAGTCGAGCAGGACTACGAGCAGTACTTC
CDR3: CASSQAVEQDYEQYF

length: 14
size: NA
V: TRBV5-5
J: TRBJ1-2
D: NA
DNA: TGTGCCAGCAGCTCAGGGGATTTGGGCTATGGCTACACCTTC
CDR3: CASSSGDLGYGYTF

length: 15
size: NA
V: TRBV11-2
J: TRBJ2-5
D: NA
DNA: TGTGCCAGCAGTCGGGGGAGAACGGGACAAGAGACCCAGTACTTC
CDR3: CASSRGRTGQETQYF

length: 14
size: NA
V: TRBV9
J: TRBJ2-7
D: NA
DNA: TGTGCCAGCAGCGTCGTGGGATCGGCCTACGAGCAGTACTTC
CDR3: CASSVVGSAYEQYF

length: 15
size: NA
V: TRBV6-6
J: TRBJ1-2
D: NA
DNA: TGTGCCAGCAGTTACGAGGGCGCGGGCAACTATGGCTACACCTTC
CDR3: CASSYEGAGNYGYTF

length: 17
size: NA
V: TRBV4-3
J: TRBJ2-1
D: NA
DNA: TGCGCCAGCAGCCAAGGTCCTGGGGATAGCTCCTACAATGAGCAGTTCTTC
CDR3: CASSQGPGDSSYNEQFF

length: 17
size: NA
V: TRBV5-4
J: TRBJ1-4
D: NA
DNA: TGTGCCAGCAGCTTGGGCCCGCAGGGGTTTGGTAATGAAAAACTGTTTTTT
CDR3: CASSLGPQGFGNEKLFF

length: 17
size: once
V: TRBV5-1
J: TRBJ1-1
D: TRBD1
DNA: TGCGCCAGCAGCTTGGGACAGGGGGCGACCTTCGGCACTGAAGCTTTCTTT
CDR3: CASSLGQGATFGTEAFF

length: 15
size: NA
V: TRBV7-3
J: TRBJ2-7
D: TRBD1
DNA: TGTGCCAGCAGCCACACAGGGGGCAACTCCTACGAGCAGTACTTC
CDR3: CASSHTGGNSYEQYF

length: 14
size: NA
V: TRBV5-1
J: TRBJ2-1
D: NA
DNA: TGCGCCAGCAGCTTGCCCCAGGGGAGGAATGAGCAGTTCTTC
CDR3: CASSLPQGRNEQFF

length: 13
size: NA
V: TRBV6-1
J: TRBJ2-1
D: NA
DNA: TGTGCCAGCAGTGGCCTGCTATGGAATGAGCAGTTCTTC
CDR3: CASSGLLWNEQFF

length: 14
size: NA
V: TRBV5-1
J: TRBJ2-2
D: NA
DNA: TGCGCCAGCAGCTTGGACAGGGTCACCGGGGAGCTGTTTTTT
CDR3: CASSLDRVTGELFF

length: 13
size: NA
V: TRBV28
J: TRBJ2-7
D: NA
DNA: TGTGCCAGCAGGCCGACGGCTACCTACGAGCAGTACTTC
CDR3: CASRPTATYEQYF

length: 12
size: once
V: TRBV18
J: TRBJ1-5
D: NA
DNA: TGTGCCAGCTCACCGGGCAATCAGCCCCAGCATTTT
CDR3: CASSPGNQPQHF

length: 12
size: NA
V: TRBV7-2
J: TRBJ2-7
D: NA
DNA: TGTGCCAGCAGCTTAGTAGGTTTAGCGAAGTACTTC
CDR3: CASSLVGLAKYF

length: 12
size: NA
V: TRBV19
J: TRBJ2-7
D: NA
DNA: TGTGCCAGTTGTAACCTCCGAGGGGAGCAGTACTTC
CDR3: CASCNLRGEQYF

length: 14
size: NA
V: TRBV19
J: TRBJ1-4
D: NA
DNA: TGTGCCAGTAGTATTTCTCGGAGTAATGAAAAACTGTTTTTT
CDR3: CASSISRSNEKLFF

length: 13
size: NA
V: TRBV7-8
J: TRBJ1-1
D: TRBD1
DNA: TGTGCCAGCAGCTTCACAGGGGGGACTGAAGCTTTCTTT
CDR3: CASSFTGGTEAFF

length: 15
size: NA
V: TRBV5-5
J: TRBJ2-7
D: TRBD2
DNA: TGTGCCAGCAGCCGAGCGGGAGGAGGAGGCTACGAGCAGTACTTC
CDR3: CASSRAGGGGYEQYF